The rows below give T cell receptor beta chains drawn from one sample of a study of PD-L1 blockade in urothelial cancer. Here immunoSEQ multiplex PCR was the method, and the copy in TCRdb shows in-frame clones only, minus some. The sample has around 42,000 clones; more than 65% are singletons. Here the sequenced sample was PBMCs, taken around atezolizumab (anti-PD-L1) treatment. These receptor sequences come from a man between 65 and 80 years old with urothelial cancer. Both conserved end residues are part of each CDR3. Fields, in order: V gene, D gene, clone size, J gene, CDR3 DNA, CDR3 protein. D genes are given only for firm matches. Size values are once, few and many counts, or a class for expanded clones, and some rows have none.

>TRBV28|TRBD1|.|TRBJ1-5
TGTGCCAGCAGTTCCGGACAGGGAAGCAGCAATCAGCCCCAGCATTTT
CASSSGQGSSNQPQHF
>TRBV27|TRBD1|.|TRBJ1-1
TGTGCCAGCAGCCGACAGGGGGAGTACACTGAAGCTTTCTTT
CASSRQGEYTEAFF
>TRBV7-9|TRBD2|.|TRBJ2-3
TGTGCCAGCAGCCCCTCGGGGCTAGCGGGAGTGAATACGCAGTATTTT
CASSPSGLAGVNTQYF
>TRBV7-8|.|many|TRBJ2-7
TGTGCCAGCAGCTTCGGGGTCCGCGAGCAGTACTTC
CASSFGVREQYF
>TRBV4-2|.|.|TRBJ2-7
TGTGCCAGCAGCCAAGAAGGTCTTGGGGGCGATGGTAAGCAGTACTTC
CASSQEGLGGDGKQYF
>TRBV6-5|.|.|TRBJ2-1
TGTGCCAGCAGTTACGAGGGCATTACCTACAATGAGCAGTTCTTC
CASSYEGITYNEQFF
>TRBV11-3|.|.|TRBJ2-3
TGTGCCAGCAGTCAGGGGGGCCATAGCACAGATACGCAGTATTTT
CASSQGGHSTDTQYF
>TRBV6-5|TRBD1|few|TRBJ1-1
TGTGCCAGCAGTCACGGGACAGGGGGTACTGAAGCTTTCTTT
CASSHGTGGTEAFF
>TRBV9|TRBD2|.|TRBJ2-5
TGTGCCAGCAGCGTAGGAACTAGCGGCATACTAGGGGGGGAGACCCAGTACTTC
CASSVGTSGILGGETQYF
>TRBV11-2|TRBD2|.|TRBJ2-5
TGTGCCAGCAGCCCCGATGGGCTAGCGGAAAAAATCCAAGAGACCCAGTACTTC
CASSPDGLAEKIQETQYF
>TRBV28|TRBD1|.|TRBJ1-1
TGTGCCAGCAGTCTCCGGACAGGGAAAGCTTTCTTT
CASSLRTGKAFF
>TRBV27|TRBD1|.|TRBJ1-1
TGTGCCAGCAGTCGCGACAGGGCCACTGAAGCTTTCTTT
CASSRDRATEAFF
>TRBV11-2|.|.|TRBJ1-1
TGTGCCAGCAGCTCTCTACGCGGAGGGCGGAACACTGAAGCTTTCTTT
CASSSLRGGRNTEAFF
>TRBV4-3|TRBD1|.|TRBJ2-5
TGCGCCAGCAGCCAAGATATGGGGGGAACAGGGGGATATGAGACCCAGTACTTC
CASSQDMGGTGGYETQYF
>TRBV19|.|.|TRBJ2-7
TGTGCCAGTAGGTTTCAGTCGGGATACGAGCAGTACTTC
CASRFQSGYEQYF
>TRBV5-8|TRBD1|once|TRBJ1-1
TGTGCCAGCAGCTTCTTGCTTGGGACAGCTCAACACACTGAAGCTTTCTTT
CASSFLLGTAQHTEAFF
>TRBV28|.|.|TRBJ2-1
TGTGCCAGCAGTTTACTAGCGTCTTCCTACAATGAGCAGTTCTTC
CASSLLASSYNEQFF
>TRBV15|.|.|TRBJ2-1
TGTGCCACATCAGACTCATCTTACAATGAGCAGTTCTTC
CATSDSSYNEQFF
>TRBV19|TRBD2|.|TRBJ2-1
TGTGCCAGTAGTATCTCTCTAGCGGGAGGCAATGAGCAGTTCTTC
CASSISLAGGNEQFF
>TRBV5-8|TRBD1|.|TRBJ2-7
TGTGCCAGCAGCTCGCGCCGACAGGGGGTCTACGAGCAGTACTTC
CASSSRRQGVYEQYF
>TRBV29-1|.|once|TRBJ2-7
TGCAGCGTGCGGGAACAGGGGTCCTACGAGCAGTACTTC
CSVREQGSYEQYF
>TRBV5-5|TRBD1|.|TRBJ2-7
TGTGCCAGCAGCCTCCAATTAACCGGGACAGGGAACGAGCAGTACTTC
CASSLQLTGTGNEQYF
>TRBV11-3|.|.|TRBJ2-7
TGTGCCAGCAGCTTGGAGGGTAGGGCCTACGAGCAGTACTTC
CASSLEGRAYEQYF
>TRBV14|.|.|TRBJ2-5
TGTGCCAGCAGCCAAGAACCCACCAGCCAAGAGACCCAGTACTTC
CASSQEPTSQETQYF
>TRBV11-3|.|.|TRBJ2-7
TGTGCCAGCAGCTTAGGTCCGGGGGAGCAGTACTTC
CASSLGPGEQYF
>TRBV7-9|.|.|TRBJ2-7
TGTGCCAGCAGCTCCAGGGGACCCTACGAGCAGTACTTC
CASSSRGPYEQYF
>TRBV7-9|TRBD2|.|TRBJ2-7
TGTGCCAGCAGCTCGACTAGCGGATACCTACGAGAGCAGTACTTC
CASSSTSGYLREQYF
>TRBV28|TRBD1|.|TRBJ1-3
TGTGCCAGCAGACAGACAGGGGGCTGGGCCACCATATATTTT
CASRQTGGWATIYF
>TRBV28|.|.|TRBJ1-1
TGTGCCAGCAGTCGGACAGACGTGAACACTGAAGCTTTCTTT
CASSRTDVNTEAFF
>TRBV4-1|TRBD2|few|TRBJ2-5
TGCGCCAGCAGCCAGACGGGACTAGCGGGAGAGACCCAGTACTTC
CASSQTGLAGETQYF
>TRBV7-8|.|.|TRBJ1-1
TGTGCCAGCAGCTCCAGGGTAGACACTGAAGCTTTCTTT
CASSSRVDTEAFF
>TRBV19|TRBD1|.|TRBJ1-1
TGTGCCAGTAGTCTGGGACAGTCGAACACTGAAGCTTTCTTT
CASSLGQSNTEAFF
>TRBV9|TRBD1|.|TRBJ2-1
TGTGCCAGCAGCAGACAGGGGGCGGGTTACAATGAGCAGTTCTTC
CASSRQGAGYNEQFF
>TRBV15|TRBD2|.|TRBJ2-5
TGTGCCACCAGCAGAGGACTAGCCCCAGAGACCCAGTACTTC
CATSRGLAPETQYF
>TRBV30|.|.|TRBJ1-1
TGTGCCTGGAGTGTACCAGGGCCTGAAGCTTTCTTT
CAWSVPGPEAFF
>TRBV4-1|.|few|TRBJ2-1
TGCGCCAGCAGCCACTCCCCATGGAGGAGCTCCTACAATGAGCAGTTCTTC
CASSHSPWRSSYNEQFF
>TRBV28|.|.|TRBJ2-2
TGTGCCAGCAGTTTGTCCACGGGTACCACCGGGGAGCTGTTTTTT
CASSLSTGTTGELFF
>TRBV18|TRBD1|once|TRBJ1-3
TGTGCCAGCTCACCAATGGTTCAGGGGGCGACAATTGGAAACACCATATATTTT
CASSPMVQGATIGNTIYF
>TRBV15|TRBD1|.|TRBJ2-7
TGTGCCACCAGCAACCGCGGACAGGGCAGCTACGAGCAGTACTTC
CATSNRGQGSYEQYF
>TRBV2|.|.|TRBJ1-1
TGTGCCAGCAGTGAGCCCCCGTGGTCAGGGGAGAGGGAGAACACTGAAGCTTTCTTT
CASSEPPWSGERENTEAFF
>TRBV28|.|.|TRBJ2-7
TGTGCCAGCAGCACAAACCAGGGTATCTCCTACGAGCAGTACTTC
CASSTNQGISYEQYF